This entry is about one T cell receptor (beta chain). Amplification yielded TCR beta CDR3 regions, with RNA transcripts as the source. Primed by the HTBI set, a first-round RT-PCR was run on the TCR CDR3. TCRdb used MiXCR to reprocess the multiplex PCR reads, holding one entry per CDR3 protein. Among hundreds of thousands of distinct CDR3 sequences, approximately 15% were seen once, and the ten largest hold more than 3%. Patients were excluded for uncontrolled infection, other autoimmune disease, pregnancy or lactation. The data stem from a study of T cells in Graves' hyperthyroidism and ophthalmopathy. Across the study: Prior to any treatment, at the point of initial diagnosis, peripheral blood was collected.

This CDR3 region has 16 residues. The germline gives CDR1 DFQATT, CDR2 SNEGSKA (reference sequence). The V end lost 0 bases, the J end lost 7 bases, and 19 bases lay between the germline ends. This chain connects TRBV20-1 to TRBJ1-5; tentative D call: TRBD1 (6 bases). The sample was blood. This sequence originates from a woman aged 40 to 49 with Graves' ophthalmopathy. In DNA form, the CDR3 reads TGCAGTGCTAGAGATCCCTTCTCGCAGGGGACGCAGCCCCAGCATTTT. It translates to CSARDPFSQGTQPQHF.